This entry features one T cell receptor beta chain sequence. Germline V CDR1 and CDR2: LNHDA, SQIVND (reference sequence). The length of the CDR3 is 15 residues. V was shortened by 3 bases and J by 8 bases, with 14 bases between the two germline ends. The sample belongs to a study of blood T cell repertoires in COVID-19. Per the authors' pipeline: Quantification of nucleated cells was approximated via reference gene primer amplification. The assay was immunoSEQ multiplex PCR, and TCRdb's table has in-frame clones only and misses some. The V and J calls and clone size were taken over from that table, and D and trimming were inferred from the DNA. The repertoire holds 120,000 or so clones, with around 63% as singletons.

Sequencing input: peripheral blood. The receptor's source is a woman between 65 and 79 years old with acute or convalescent COVID-19. The rearrangement uses TRBV19 and TRBJ1-6; D remains ambiguous. In DNA, the CDR3 is TGTGCCAGTAGTATGGCCGGGGTTAGTGATTCACCCCTCCACTTT. This translates into CASSMAGVSDSPLHF.